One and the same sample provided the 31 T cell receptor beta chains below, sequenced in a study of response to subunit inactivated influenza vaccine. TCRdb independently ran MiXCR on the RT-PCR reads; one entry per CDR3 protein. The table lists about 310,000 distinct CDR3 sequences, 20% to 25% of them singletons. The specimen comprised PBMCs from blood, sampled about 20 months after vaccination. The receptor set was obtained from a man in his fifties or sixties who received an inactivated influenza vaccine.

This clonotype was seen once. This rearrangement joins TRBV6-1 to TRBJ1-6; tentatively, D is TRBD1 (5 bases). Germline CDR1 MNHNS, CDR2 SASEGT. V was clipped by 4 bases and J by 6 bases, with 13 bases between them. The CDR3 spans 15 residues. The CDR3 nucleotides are TGTGCCAGCAGTGGGACCGGGACGCTTAATTCACCCCTCCACTTT. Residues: CASSGTGTLNSPLHF.

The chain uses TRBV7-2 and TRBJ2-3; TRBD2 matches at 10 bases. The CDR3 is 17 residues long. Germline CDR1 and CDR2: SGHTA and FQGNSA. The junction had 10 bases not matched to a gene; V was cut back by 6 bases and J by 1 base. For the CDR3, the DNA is TGTGCCAGCAGACTTCACAGCGGGGGGGCCGGCACAGATACGCAGTATTTT. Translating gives CASRLHSGGAGTDTQYF.

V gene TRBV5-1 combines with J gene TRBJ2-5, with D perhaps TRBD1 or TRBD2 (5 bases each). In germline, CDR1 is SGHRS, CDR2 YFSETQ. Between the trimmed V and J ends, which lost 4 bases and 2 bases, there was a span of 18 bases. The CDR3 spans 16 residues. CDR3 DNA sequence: TGCGCCAGCAGCACGGGACCGCAGGCAAATCAAGAGACCCAGTACTTC. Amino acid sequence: CASSTGPQANQETQYF.

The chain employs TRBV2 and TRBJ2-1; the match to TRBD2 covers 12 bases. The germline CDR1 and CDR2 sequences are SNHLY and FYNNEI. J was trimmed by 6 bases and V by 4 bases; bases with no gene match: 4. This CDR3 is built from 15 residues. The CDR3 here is CASSASSGGGNEQFF. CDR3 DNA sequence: TGTGCCAGCAGTGCCTCTAGCGGGGGGGGCAATGAGCAGTTCTTC.

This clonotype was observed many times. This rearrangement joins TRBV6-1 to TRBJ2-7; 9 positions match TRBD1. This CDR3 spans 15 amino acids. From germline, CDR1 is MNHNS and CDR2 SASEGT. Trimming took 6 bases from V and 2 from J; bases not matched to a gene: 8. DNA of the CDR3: TGTGCCAGCAGCCCGGGACAGGGCTTTACCTACGAGCAGTACTTC. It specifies CASSPGQGFTYEQYF.

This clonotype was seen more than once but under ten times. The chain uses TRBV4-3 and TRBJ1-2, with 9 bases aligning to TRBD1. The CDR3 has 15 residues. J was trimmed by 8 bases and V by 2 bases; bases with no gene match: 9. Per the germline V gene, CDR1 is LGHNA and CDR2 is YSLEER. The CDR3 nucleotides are TGCGCCAGCAGCCAACAAGGGACAGGGTTAGGGGGCTACACCTTC. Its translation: CASSQQGTGLGGYTF.

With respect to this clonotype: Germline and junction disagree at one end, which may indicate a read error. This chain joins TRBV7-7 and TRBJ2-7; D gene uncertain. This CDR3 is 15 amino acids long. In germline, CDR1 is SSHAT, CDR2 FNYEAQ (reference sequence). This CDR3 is CASSLETWASYEQYF. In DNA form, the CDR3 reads TGTGCTAGCAGCTTAGAAACCTGGGCCTCCTACGAGCAGTACTTC.

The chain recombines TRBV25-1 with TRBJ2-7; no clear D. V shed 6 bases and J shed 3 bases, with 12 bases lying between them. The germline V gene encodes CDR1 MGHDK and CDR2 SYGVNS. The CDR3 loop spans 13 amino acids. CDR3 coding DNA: TGTGCCAGCAGGCCCGGATGGGACTACGAGCAGTACTTC. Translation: CASRPGWDYEQYF.

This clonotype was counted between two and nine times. CDR3 residues: CASSASHSDGYTF. The CDR3 coding sequence is TGTGCCAGCAGTGCATCCCACAGCGATGGCTACACCTTC. The chain has TRBV2 and TRBJ1-2; D gene ambiguous. Germline V CDR1 and CDR2: SNHLY, FYNNEI. The CDR3 sequence is 13 residues long. Trimming pared 4 bases from V and 6 bases from J, leaving 12 bases between.

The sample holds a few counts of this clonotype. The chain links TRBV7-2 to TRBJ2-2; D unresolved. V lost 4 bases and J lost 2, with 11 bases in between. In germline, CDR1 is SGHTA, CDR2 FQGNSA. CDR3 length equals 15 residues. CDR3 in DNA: TGTGCCAGCAGCTCGAATCGCGTTAACACCGGGGAGCTGTTTTTT. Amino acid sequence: CASSSNRVNTGELFF.

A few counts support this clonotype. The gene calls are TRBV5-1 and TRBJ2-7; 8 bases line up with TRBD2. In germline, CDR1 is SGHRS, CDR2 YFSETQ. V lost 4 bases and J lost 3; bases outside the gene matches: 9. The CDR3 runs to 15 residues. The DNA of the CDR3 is TGCGCCAGCAGCGGGGGACTAGTGGGCCTCTACGAGCAGTACTTC. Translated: CASSGGLVGLYEQYF.

The CDR3: CASSITSGSTSSYNEQFF. In DNA form, the CDR3 reads TGTGCCAGTAGTATTACTAGCGGGAGTACGAGCTCCTACAATGAGCAGTTCTTC. This chain connects TRBV19 to TRBJ2-1, with 11 bases fitting TRBD2. Germline V gives CDR1 LNHDA, CDR2 SQIVND (reference sequence). Trimming removed 3 bases from V and 0 bases from J; junction bases left unmatched: 7. The CDR3 consists of 18 residues.

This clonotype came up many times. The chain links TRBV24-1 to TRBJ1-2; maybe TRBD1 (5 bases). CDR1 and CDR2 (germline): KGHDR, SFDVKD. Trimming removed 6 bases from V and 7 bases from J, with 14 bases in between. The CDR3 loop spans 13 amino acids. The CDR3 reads CATSSWGGTGYTF. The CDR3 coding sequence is TGTGCCACCAGTTCCTGGGGGGGAACTGGCTACACCTTC.

The CDR3 sequence: CASSLVAGANTGELFF. As DNA, the CDR3 is TGTGCCAGCAGCTTGGTAGCGGGGGCGAACACCGGGGAGCTGTTTTTT. This chain joins TRBV5-6 and TRBJ2-2; TRBD2 agrees at 9 bases. The length of the CDR3 is 16 residues. The ends lost 0 bases at V and 0 bases at J; junction bases unmatched: 0. CDR1 is SGHDT, CDR2 YYEEEE, per germline.

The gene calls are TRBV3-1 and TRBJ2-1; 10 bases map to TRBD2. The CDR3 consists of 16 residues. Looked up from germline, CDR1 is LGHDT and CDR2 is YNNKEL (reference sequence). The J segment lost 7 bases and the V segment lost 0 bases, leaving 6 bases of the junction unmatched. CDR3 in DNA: TGTGCCAGCAGCCAAGATGCACGAGCGGGGGGGAATGAGCAGTTCTTC. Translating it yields CASSQDARAGGNEQFF.

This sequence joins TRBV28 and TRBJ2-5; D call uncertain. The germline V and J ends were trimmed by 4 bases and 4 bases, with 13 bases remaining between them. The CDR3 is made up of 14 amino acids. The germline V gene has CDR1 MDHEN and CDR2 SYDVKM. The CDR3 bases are TGTGCCAGCAGTTCCCTCCTGGGATTAGAGACCCAGTACTTC. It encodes CASSSLLGLETQYF.

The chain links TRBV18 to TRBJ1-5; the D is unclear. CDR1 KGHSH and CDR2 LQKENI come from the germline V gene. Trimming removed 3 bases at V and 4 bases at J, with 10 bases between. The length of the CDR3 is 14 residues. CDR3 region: CASSPADVNQPQHF. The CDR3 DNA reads TGTGCCAGCTCACCCGCGGACGTGAATCAGCCCCAGCATTTT. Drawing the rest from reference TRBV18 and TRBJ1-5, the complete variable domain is NAGVMQNPRHLVRRRGQEARLRCSPMKGHSHVYWYRQLPEEGLKFMVYLQKENIIDESGMPKERFSAEFPKEGPSILRIQQVVRGDSAAYFCASSPADVNQPQHFGDGTRLSIL.

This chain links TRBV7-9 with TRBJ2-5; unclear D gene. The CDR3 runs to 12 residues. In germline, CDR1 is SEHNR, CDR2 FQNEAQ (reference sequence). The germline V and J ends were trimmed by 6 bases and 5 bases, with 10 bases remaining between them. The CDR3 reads CASSRSHETQYF. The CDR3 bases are TGTGCCAGCAGTCGGTCTCACGAGACCCAGTACTTC.

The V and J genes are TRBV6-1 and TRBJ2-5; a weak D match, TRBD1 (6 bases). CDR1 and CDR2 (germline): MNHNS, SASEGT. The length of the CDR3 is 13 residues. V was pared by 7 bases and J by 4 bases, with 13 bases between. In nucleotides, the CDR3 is TGTGCCAGCAATCTCAGGGGTTCAGAGACCCAGTACTTC. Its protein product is CASNLRGSETQYF.

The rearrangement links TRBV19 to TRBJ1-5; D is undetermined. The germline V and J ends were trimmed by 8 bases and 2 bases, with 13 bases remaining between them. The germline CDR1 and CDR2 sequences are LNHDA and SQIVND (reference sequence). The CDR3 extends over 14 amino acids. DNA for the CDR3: TGTGCCAGTCGATACGGTAGCGGCAATCAGCCCCAGCATTTT. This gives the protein CASRYGSGNQPQHF.

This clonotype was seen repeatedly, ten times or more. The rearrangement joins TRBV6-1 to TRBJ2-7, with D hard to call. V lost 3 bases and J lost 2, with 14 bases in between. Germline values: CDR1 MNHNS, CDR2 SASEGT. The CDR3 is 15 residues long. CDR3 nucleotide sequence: TGTGCCAGCAGTGACCGCGACGCTATCCCCTACGAGCAGTACTTC. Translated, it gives CASSDRDAIPYEQYF.

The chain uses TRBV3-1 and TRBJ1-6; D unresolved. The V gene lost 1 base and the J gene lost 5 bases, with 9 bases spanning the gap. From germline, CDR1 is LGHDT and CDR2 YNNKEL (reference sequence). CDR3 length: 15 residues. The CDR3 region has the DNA TGTGCCAGCAGCCAAGCTGTGGGAGATAATTCACCCCTCCACTTT. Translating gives CASSQAVGDNSPLHF. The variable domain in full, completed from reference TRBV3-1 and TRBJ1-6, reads DTAVSQTPKYLVTQMGNDKSIKCEQNLGHDTMYWYKQDSKKFLKIMFSYNNKELIINETVPNRFSPKSPDKAHLNLHINSLELGDSAVYFCASSQAVGDNSPLHFGNGTRLTVT.

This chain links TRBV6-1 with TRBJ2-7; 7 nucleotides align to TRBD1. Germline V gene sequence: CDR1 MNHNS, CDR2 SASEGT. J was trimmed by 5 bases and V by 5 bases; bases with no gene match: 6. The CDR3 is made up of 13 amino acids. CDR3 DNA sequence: TGTGCCAGCAGTCAGACAGGGTCTGACGAGCAGTACTTC. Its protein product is CASSQTGSDEQYF.

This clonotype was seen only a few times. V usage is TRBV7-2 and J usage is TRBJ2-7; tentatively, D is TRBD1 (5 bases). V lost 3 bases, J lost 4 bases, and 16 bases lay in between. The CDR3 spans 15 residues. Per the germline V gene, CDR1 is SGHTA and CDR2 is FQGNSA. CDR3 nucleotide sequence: TGTGCCAGCAGCTTGCCTCTGGTCAGGGAATACGAGCAGTACTTC. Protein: CASSLPLVREYEQYF.

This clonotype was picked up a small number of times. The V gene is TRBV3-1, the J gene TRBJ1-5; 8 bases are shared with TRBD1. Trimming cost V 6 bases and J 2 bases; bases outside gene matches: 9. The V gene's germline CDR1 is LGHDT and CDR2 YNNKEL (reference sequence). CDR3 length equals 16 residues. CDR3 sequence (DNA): TGTGCCAGCAGTGCCGGGACAGGAGGAGGCAATCAGCCCCAGCATTTT. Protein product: CASSAGTGGGNQPQHF.

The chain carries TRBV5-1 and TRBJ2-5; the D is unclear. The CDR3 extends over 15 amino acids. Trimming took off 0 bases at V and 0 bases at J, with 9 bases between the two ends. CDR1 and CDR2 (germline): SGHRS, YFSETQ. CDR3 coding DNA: TGCGCCAGCAGCTTGGGGTCAATATACCAAGAGACCCAGTACTTC. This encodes CASSLGSIYQETQYF.

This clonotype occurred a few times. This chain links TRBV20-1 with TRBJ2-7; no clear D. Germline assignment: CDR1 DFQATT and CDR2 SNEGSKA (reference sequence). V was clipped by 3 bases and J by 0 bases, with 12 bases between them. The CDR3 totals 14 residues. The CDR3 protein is CSASRRRNSYEQYF. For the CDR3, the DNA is TGCAGTGCTAGCAGACGGCGGAACTCCTACGAGCAGTACTTC.

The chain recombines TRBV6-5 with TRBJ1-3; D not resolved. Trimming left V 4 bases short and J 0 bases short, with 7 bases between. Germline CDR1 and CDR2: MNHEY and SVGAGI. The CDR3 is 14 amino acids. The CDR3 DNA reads TGTGCCAGCAGTTTTGGGCACTCTGGAAACACCATATATTTT. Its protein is CASSFGHSGNTIYF.

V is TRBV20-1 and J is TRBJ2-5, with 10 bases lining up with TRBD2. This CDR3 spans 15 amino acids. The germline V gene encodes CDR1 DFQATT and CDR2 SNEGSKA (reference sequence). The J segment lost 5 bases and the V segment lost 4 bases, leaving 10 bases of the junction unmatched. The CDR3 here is CSATPSSGRGETQYF. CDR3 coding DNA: TGCAGTGCTACCCCCTCTAGCGGGAGAGGGGAGACCCAGTACTTC.

The CDR3 loop reads CASRFMESTEAFF. Written as DNA, the CDR3 is TGTGCCAGCAGGTTCATGGAGAGCACTGAAGCTTTCTTT. The chain uses TRBV12-3 or TRBV12-4 and TRBJ1-1, with D unclear. This CDR3 has 13 amino acids. V shed 6 bases and J shed 4 bases, with 12 bases lying between them.

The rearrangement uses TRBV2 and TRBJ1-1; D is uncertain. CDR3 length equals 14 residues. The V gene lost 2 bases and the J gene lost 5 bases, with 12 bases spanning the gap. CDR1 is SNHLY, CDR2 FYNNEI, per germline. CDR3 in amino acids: CASSEISRGTEAFF. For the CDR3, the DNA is TGTGCCAGCAGTGAAATCTCACGGGGAACTGAAGCTTTCTTT.